The 21 T cell receptor beta chains below come from one sample, sequenced in a study of T cell responses to AZD1222 COVID-19 vaccine. This table comes from immunoSEQ multiplex PCR, and its TCRdb copy is limited to in-frame clones, with some not included. The sample has 90,000 to 120,000 clones; around nine tenths are singletons. The sample consisted of peripheral blood, taken 28 days after the second AZD1222 dose. The source of these receptors is an adult who received the AZD1222 COVID-19 vaccine.

This clone was seen once. J is TRBJ1-5 and V is TRBV19; TRBD1 matches at 7 bases. Losses at the gene ends were 5 bases for V and 1 base for J; bases not matched to a gene: 5. The germline gives CDR1 LNHDA, CDR2 SQIVND (reference sequence). This CDR3 contains 15 residues. CDR3 sequence (DNA): TGTGCCAGTAGTTCCCAGGGGGGCAGCAATCAGCCCCAGCATTTT. This codes for CASSSQGGSNQPQHF.

The rearrangement joins TRBV7-7 to TRBJ2-7; unclear D gene. V was cut by 5 bases and J by 6 bases, with 14 bases left in between. The length of the CDR3 is 13 residues. CDR1 and CDR2 (germline): SSHAT, FNYEAQ (reference sequence). CDR3 loop: CASSRKDGSEQYF. Written as DNA, the CDR3 is TGTGCCAGCAGCCGAAAGGACGGGTCCGAGCAGTACTTC.

The chain joins TRBV6-5 to TRBJ1-5; TRBD1 is a possible D gene (5 bases). The CDR3 runs 14 residues. Germline CDR1 reads MNHEY; CDR2 reads SVGAGI. The V end lost 0 bases, the J end lost 7 bases, and 10 bases lay between the germline ends. CDR3 protein: CASSYSQGRQPQHF. For the CDR3, the DNA is TGTGCCAGCAGTTACTCCCAGGGAAGGCAGCCCCAGCATTTT.

The J gene is TRBJ2-7, the V gene TRBV18; D may be TRBD2 (6 bases). Looked up from germline, CDR1 is KGHSH and CDR2 is LQKENI. Between the trimmed V and J ends, which lost 2 bases and 0 bases, there was a span of 11 bases. The CDR3 is 15 residues long. The CDR3 DNA is TGTGCCAGCTCACCAGTGGCGGGAAACTCCTACGAGCAGTACTTC. Translation gives CASSPVAGNSYEQYF.

This clone was found a few times. The V and J genes are TRBV21-1 and TRBJ1-2; TRBD1 is taken as the D call from the table, unchecked against the DNA. TRBV21-1 is deemed a pseudogene. CDR3 length: 17 residues. The CDR3 here is CASSPRQGTMVRYGYTF. Written as DNA, the CDR3 is TGTGCCAGCAGCCCGAGACAGGGAACTATGGTGCGCTATGGCTACACCTTC.

The chain uses TRBV19 and TRBJ2-1, with D possibly matching TRBD2 (6 bases). With 2 bases removed from V and 7 bases from J, the gap between germline ends came to 12 bases. Germline-derived CDR1 and CDR2 are LNHDA and SQIVND (reference sequence). The CDR3 loop spans 14 amino acids. The CDR3 here is CASSIREKGNEQFF. CDR3 bases: TGTGCCAGTAGTATACGGGAGAAGGGGAATGAGCAGTTCTTC. Full variable domain (remainder filled in from reference TRBV19 and TRBJ2-1): DGGITQSPKYLFRKEGQNVTLSCEQNLNHDAMYWYRQDPGQGLRLIYYSQIVNDFQKGDIAEGYSVSREKKESFPLTVTSAQKNPTAFYLCASSIREKGNEQFFGPGTRLTVL.

The chain carries TRBV15 and TRBJ1-1; 11 bases are a match to TRBD1. V dropped 5 bases and J dropped 3; count of bases not matched to a gene: 11. CDR3 length: 17 amino acids. Germline V gene lookup returns CDR1 LNHNV and CDR2 YYDKDF (reference sequence). The DNA for the CDR3 is TGTGCCACCAGCTCGGACAGGGGGCGCAGAAGGGACACTGAAGCTTTCTTT. It translates to CATSSDRGRRRDTEAFF.

The chain links TRBV5-8 to TRBJ1-1, with D perhaps matching TRBD1 (6 bases). CDR1 and CDR2 (germline): SGHTS, YDEGEE. The CDR3 runs 16 residues. Trimming pared 0 bases from V and 2 bases from J, leaving 14 bases between. The CDR3 reads CASSLAFRGANTEAFF. CDR3 in DNA: TGTGCCAGCAGCTTGGCCTTTAGGGGGGCTAACACTGAAGCTTTCTTT.

This clone appeared once. The chain uses TRBV19 and TRBJ2-5; D is unresolved. V was trimmed by 0 bases and J by 2 bases, leaving 1 base between them. This CDR3 comprises 12 residues. Germline loops: CDR1 LNHDA, CDR2 SQIVND (reference sequence). The CDR3 region is CASSIEQETQYF. CDR3 DNA sequence: TGTGCCAGTAGTATAGAGCAAGAGACCCAGTACTTC.

The gene calls are TRBV5-1 and TRBJ2-1; D might be TRBD1 (7 bases). Germline CDR1 is SGHRS and CDR2 is YFSETQ. V was pared by 0 bases and J by 4 bases, with 11 bases between. The CDR3 has 15 residues. The CDR3 protein is CASSLAAGGYNEQFF. In DNA form, the CDR3 reads TGCGCCAGCAGCTTGGCGGCAGGGGGGTACAATGAGCAGTTCTTC.

The rearrangement links TRBV7-6 to TRBJ2-1; 11 positions match TRBD2. V dropped 3 bases and J dropped 9; count of bases not matched to a gene: 10. The germline gives CDR1 SGHVS, CDR2 FNYEAQ. This CDR3 has 16 amino acids. The CDR3 sequence is CASSFLVAGGPSEQFF. The CDR3 DNA follows: TGTGCCAGCAGCTTCTTGGTAGCGGGGGGGCCGAGTGAGCAGTTCTTC.

The chain employs TRBV10-3 and TRBJ2-7; D may be TRBD1 (5 bases). Germline V gene sequence: CDR1 ENHRY, CDR2 SYGVKD. This CDR3 contains 12 residues. V lost 5 bases and J lost 3, with 8 bases in between. In DNA, the CDR3 is TGTGCCATCAGTCCGACAGACTACGAGCAGTACTTC. Translation gives CAISPTDYEQYF.

The gene calls are TRBV6-5 and TRBJ2-5; the D call may be TRBD1 or TRBD2 (5 bases each). CDR1 MNHEY and CDR2 SVGAGI come from the germline V gene. CDR3 size: 13 residues. The V and J ends lost 5 bases and 5 bases respectively, with 12 bases between them. CDR3 nucleotides: TGTGCCAGCAGTCGGGGAAGGGGCGAGACCCAGTACTTC. Translating gives CASSRGRGETQYF.

The V call is TRBV5-1, the J call TRBJ2-5; maybe TRBD2 (6 bases). The CDR3 is 16 amino acids. Germline assignment: CDR1 SGHRS and CDR2 YFSETQ. Trimming shortened V by 5 bases and J by 5 bases, and 22 bases separated the two germline ends. DNA of the CDR3: TGCGCCAGCAGTTCCTCGGGGGTAGCGGCCCCGGAGACCCAGTACTTC. Translating it yields CASSSSGVAAPETQYF. The full variable domain, completed using reference TRBV5-1 and TRBJ2-5, is KAGVTQTPRYLIKTRGQQVTLSCSPISGHRSVSWYQQTPGQGLQFLFEYFSETQRNKGNFPGRFSGRQFSNSRSEMNVSTLELGDSALYLCASSSSGVAAPETQYFGPGTRLLVL.

V usage is TRBV19 and J usage is TRBJ1-4; the D gene is possibly TRBD1 (5 bases). The V end was cut by 1 base, the J end by 7 bases, with 10 bases between. The CDR3 length is 14 residues. Germline-derived CDR1 and CDR2 are LNHDA and SQIVND (reference sequence). This CDR3 is CASSIVTGGEKLFF. The CDR3 region has the DNA TGTGCCAGTAGTATAGTCACAGGCGGTGAAAAACTGTTTTTT.

The chain combines TRBV27 with TRBJ2-5; D may match TRBD1 or TRBD2 (5 bases each). CDR3 length: 13 amino acids. V was cut by 4 bases and J by 7 bases, with 13 bases left in between. From germline, CDR1 is MNHEY and CDR2 SMNVEV (reference sequence). The chain's CDR3 is CASSWGPGGTQYF. The CDR3, as DNA: TGTGCCAGCAGTTGGGGACCGGGCGGGACCCAGTACTTC.

The DNA of the CDR3 is TGTGCCAGCAAGGACCCCGACTCCTACGAGCAGTACTTC. Encoded protein: CASKDPDSYEQYF. The chain has TRBV7-2 and TRBJ2-7; D gene unclear. Germline values: CDR1 SGHTA, CDR2 FQGNSA. The CDR3 extends over 13 amino acids. Trimming took 7 bases from V and 0 from J, leaving 10 bases between them.

This clone has only one observation. This rearrangement joins TRBV1 to TRBJ2-7. TRBV1 is noted as a pseudogene. The CDR3 runs 14 residues. CDR3 DNA: TGCACCAGCAGCCCCTGGACCGTTATGAGCGAGCAGTACTTC. Protein: CTSSPWTVMSEQYF.

The V gene is TRBV6-6, the J gene TRBJ1-5, with 10 bases aligning to TRBD1. The CDR3 is 15 amino acids. Trimming cost V 6 bases and J 0 bases; bases outside gene matches: 2. CDR1 and CDR2 from the germline V gene are MNHNY and SVGAGI (reference sequence). The CDR3 region has the DNA TGTGCCAGCAGGACAGGGGGCAATAGCAATCAGCCCCAGCATTTT. This translates into CASRTGGNSNQPQHF.

This CDR3 is CASSRLTGGSNSPLHF. The CDR3 DNA reads TGTGCCAGCAGCCGTTTGACAGGGGGGTCGAATTCACCCCTCCACTTT. The V call is TRBV11-2, the J call TRBJ1-6; 9 nucleotides align to TRBD1. The CDR3 is made up of 16 amino acids. The V and J ends lost 5 bases and 7 bases, in that order; junction bases with no gene match: 9. Germline assignment: CDR1 SGHAT and CDR2 FQNNGV.

This clone occurred a few times. The chain combines TRBV4-3 with TRBJ1-5; D gene ambiguous. The CDR3 loop spans 14 amino acids. Germline CDR1 LGHNA, CDR2 YSLEER. Trimming cost V 1 base and J 4 bases, with 8 bases left between them. This CDR3 is CASSQVPGNQPQHF. The DNA of the CDR3 is TGCGCCAGCAGCCAAGTACCGGGGAATCAGCCCCAGCATTTT.